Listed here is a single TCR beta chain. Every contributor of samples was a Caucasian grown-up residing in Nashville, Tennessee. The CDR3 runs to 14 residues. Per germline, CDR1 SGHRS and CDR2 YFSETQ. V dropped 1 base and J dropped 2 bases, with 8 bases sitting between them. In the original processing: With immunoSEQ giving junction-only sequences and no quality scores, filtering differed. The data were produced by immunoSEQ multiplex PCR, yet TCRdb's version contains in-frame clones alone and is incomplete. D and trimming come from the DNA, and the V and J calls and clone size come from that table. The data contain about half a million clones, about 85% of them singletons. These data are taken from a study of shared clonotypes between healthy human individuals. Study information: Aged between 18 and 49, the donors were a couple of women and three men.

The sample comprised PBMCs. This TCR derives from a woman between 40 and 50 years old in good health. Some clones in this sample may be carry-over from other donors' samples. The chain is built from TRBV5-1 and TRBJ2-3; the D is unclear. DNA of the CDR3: TGCGCCAGCAGCTTGATAAATCCCACAGATACGCAGTATTTT. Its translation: CASSLINPTDTQYF.